This entry concerns a single T cell receptor beta chain. Original analysis: Reference gene primer amplification gave nucleated cell count estimates. Clones were sequenced by immunoSEQ multiplex PCR, and TCRdb holds only the in-frame ones, with some missing. That table gives V, J and clone size, and the DNA gave D and trimming. The sample consists of more than 35,000 clones, roughly 78% of them appearing once. The sample is drawn from a study of blood T cell repertoires in COVID-19. Study information: Samples taken during acute and convalescent COVID-19 were collected in the United States, Italy and Spain. T cells, B-cell-depleted T cells, or PBMCs provided the cDNA or gDNA that served as material.

Germline V gene lookup returns CDR1 MNHEY and CDR2 SMNVEV (reference sequence). There are 16 residues in the CDR3. The V gene end was trimmed by 5 bases and the J gene end by 1 base; junction bases not matched to a gene: 4. Sequences were obtained from peripheral blood. V is TRBV27 and J is TRBJ2-3; the match to TRBD2 covers 12 bases. The source of this sequence is a man between 65 and 85 years old with acute or convalescent COVID-19. CDR3 loop: CASSARLAGGTDTQYF. CDR3 bases: TGTGCCAGCAGTGCTCGACTAGCGGGAGGCACAGATACGCAGTATTTT.